Shown below are 32 T cell receptor beta chains from a single sample sequenced in a study of blood T cell repertoires in COVID-19. The protocol was immunoSEQ multiplex PCR, while the TCRdb copy is restricted to in-frame clones and leaves out a portion. The sample records about 200,000 clones, around 81% being singletons. Sequenced sample: peripheral blood. The receptors stem from a woman aged 65 to 85 with acute or convalescent COVID-19.

This chain connects TRBV6-5 to TRBJ2-3; no clear D. Germline CDR1 MNHEY, CDR2 SVGAGI. V lost 7 bases and J lost 0, with 11 bases in between. The CDR3 runs to 14 residues. The CDR3 is CASTAVTSTDTQYF. The DNA of the CDR3 is TGTGCCAGCACAGCTGTGACTAGCACAGATACGCAGTATTTT.

The rearrangement links TRBV27 to TRBJ2-5; 8 positions agree with TRBD2. In germline, CDR1 is MNHEY, CDR2 SMNVEV (reference sequence). J gave up 4 bases and V 3 bases, and 1 base lay outside the gene matches. The CDR3 loop spans 13 amino acids. Here the CDR3 DNA reads TGTGCCAGCAGTTTCGGGGGGGGAGAGACCCAGTACTTC. The encoded protein is CASSFGGGETQYF.

V usage is TRBV5-1 and J usage is TRBJ1-1; possible D gene TRBD1, 6 bases. Germline loops: CDR1 SGHRS, CDR2 YFSETQ. The CDR3 is made up of 19 amino acids. The V gene lost 0 bases and the J gene lost 0 bases, with 21 bases spanning the gap. The CDR3 is CASSLGSPRGARLNTEAFF. As DNA, the CDR3 is TGCGCCAGCAGCTTGGGTTCGCCACGGGGGGCGCGGCTGAACACTGAAGCTTTCTTT.

The J gene is TRBJ1-6, the V gene TRBV10-3; no reliable D call. V lost 3 bases, J lost 8 bases, and 11 bases lay in between. The CDR3 has 14 amino acids. Germline V lookup: CDR1 ENHRY, CDR2 SYGVKD. CDR3 region: CAISDLMRDSPLHF. In DNA, the CDR3 is TGTGCCATCAGTGACTTGATGAGAGATTCACCCCTCCACTTT.

This chain connects TRBV5-6 to TRBJ2-3, with D possibly being TRBD2 (5 bases). The CDR3 extends over 14 amino acids. Trimming took off 0 bases at V and 2 bases at J, with 7 bases between the two ends. The germline V gene has CDR1 SGHDT and CDR2 YYEEEE. In nucleotides, the CDR3 is TGTGCCAGCAGCTTGGGACGGGACACAGATACGCAGTATTTT. Residues: CASSLGRDTDTQYF.

The chain recombines TRBV2 with TRBJ1-1; maybe TRBD1 (5 bases). From germline, CDR1 is SNHLY and CDR2 FYNNEI. The CDR3 extends over 15 amino acids. Deletions cut 2 bases from V and 0 bases from J, with 10 bases between. The CDR3 is CASSELGPLNTEAFF. For the CDR3, the DNA is TGTGCCAGCAGTGAACTGGGGCCCTTGAACACTGAAGCTTTCTTT.

This chain joins TRBV4-1 and TRBJ2-1; possible D gene TRBD2, 6 bases. Trimming removed 7 bases from V and 3 bases from J, with 19 bases in between. Germline loops: CDR1 MGHRA, CDR2 YSYEKL. The CDR3 consists of 16 residues. CDR3 DNA sequence: TGCGCCAGCACCCCCGAGGCTAGCGCATACTACAATGAGCAGTTCTTC. This translates into CASTPEASAYYNEQFF.

This clone showed up just once. The chain uses TRBV7-9 and TRBJ2-2; tentatively, D is TRBD2 (5 bases). The CDR3 loop spans 15 amino acids. Germline values: CDR1 SEHNR, CDR2 FQNEAQ (reference sequence). The ends were cut back, 1 base at V and 5 bases at J, with 11 bases in the middle. The CDR3 DNA reads TGTGCCAGCAGCTTAGGGCGGGCTGGGACCGGGGAGCTGTTTTTT. Its translation is CASSLGRAGTGELFF.

This clone was observed a single time. The genes are TRBV6-1 and TRBJ1-1; D not certain. This CDR3 region has 18 residues. The V gene's germline CDR1 is MNHNS and CDR2 SASEGT. V lost 4 bases, J lost 4 bases, and 25 bases lay in between. Written as DNA, the CDR3 is TGTGCCAGCAGTGTAGGCCCGTCCGCGACAACTGTGGGCACTGAAGCTTTCTTT. This gives the protein CASSVGPSATTVGTEAFF.

This chain uses TRBV28 with TRBJ1-2; D uncertain. This CDR3 is 14 amino acids long. CDR1 is MDHEN and CDR2 is SYDVKM in the germline V gene. The V gene lost 8 bases and the J gene lost 4 bases, with 17 bases spanning the gap. The CDR3 DNA sequence: TGTGCCAGCCGGGGAGCCGCTCGGAGCTATGGCTACACCTTC. This translates into CASRGAARSYGYTF.

The CDR3 nucleotides read TGTGCCAGCAGCCGGAAGCTAGCAGGCGAGCAGTACTTC. Amino acids: CASSRKLAGEQYF. The chain uses TRBV21-1 and TRBJ2-7; the table's D call, TRBD2, has no DNA check behind it. TRBV21-1 is a pseudogene locus. The CDR3 loop spans 13 amino acids.

The genes are TRBV7-2 and TRBJ2-5; D perhaps matches TRBD1 (5 bases). In germline, CDR1 is SGHTA, CDR2 FQGNSA. The CDR3 spans 15 residues. Trimming stripped 4 bases from V and 4 bases from J, with 16 bases between. DNA for the CDR3: TGTGCCAGCAGCTCTCAAAAGGGTAGGGGAGAGACCCAGTACTTC. Encoded protein: CASSSQKGRGETQYF. Together with reference TRBV7-2 and TRBJ2-5, the CDR3 gives the full variable domain: GAGVSQSPSNKVTEKGKDVELRCDPISGHTALYWYRQSLGQGLEFLIYFQGNSAPDKSGLPSDRFSAERTGGSVSTLTIQRTQQEDSAVYLCASSSQKGRGETQYFGPGTRLLVL.

This sequence joins TRBV18 and TRBJ2-3, with 12 bases matching TRBD2. The V gene's germline CDR1 is KGHSH and CDR2 LQKENI. J gave up 0 bases and V 3 bases, and 7 bases lay outside the gene matches. The CDR3 runs 18 residues. In nucleotides, the CDR3 is TGTGCCAGCTCACCTGGACTAGCGGGATCTTATAGCACAGATACGCAGTATTTT. It translates to CASSPGLAGSYSTDTQYF. Using reference TRBV18 and TRBJ2-3 for the parts outside the CDR3, the full variable domain is NAGVMQNPRHLVRRRGQEARLRCSPMKGHSHVYWYRQLPEEGLKFMVYLQKENIIDESGMPKERFSAEFPKEGPSILRIQQVVRGDSAAYFCASSPGLAGSYSTDTQYFGPGTRLTVL.

This rearrangement joins TRBV28 to TRBJ1-5; possible D gene TRBD1, 6 bases. The germline V and J ends were trimmed by 4 bases and 9 bases, with 22 bases remaining between them. Germline CDR1 and CDR2: MDHEN and SYDVKM. This CDR3 region has 16 residues. CDR3 protein: CASSSPQGPPSRPQHF. In DNA, the CDR3 is TGTGCCAGCAGTTCCCCCCAGGGGCCCCCTTCGAGGCCCCAGCATTTT.

The genes are TRBV28 and TRBJ1-5, with TRBD1 matching over 8 bases. The ends lost 7 bases at V and 6 bases at J; junction bases unmatched: 8. This CDR3 is built from 14 residues. Germline lookup yields CDR1 MDHEN and CDR2 SYDVKM. The CDR3 DNA reads as TGTGCCAGCACCCCGGACAGGGTGACTCAGCCCCAGCATTTT. Its translation: CASTPDRVTQPQHF.

This clone was recorded a few times. This chain joins TRBV6-4 and TRBJ2-3, with 11 bases identical to TRBD1. This CDR3 is built from 14 residues. Trimming took 4 bases from V and 4 from J; bases not matched to a gene: 1. In germline, CDR1 is MRHNA, CDR2 SNTAGT. The chain's CDR3 is CASSGTGGADTQYF. CDR3 coding DNA: TGTGCCAGCAGTGGGACAGGGGGCGCAGATACGCAGTATTTT.

This clone was counted many times. The rearrangement links TRBV30 to TRBJ2-3; 9 bases align to TRBD2. This CDR3 is 14 amino acids long. From germline, CDR1 is GTSNPN and CDR2 SVGIG (reference sequence). Trimming at V came to 4 bases and at J to 3 bases, leaving 5 bases not matched to a gene. The DNA of the CDR3 is TGTGCCTGGAAGTTGGGACTAGCTACAGATACGCAGTATTTT. Its translation is CAWKLGLATDTQYF.

The chain uses TRBV19 and TRBJ1-5; D possibly corresponds to TRBD1 (5 bases). The CDR3 has 13 amino acids. Trimming removed 10 bases at V and 4 bases at J, with 14 bases between. Germline CDR1 and CDR2: LNHDA and SQIVND (reference sequence). The CDR3: CATNRQPNQPQHF. CDR3 bases: TGTGCCACCAACAGACAGCCAAATCAGCCCCAGCATTTT.

J is TRBJ2-2 and V is TRBV3-1 (or the pseudogene TRBV3-2); 7 bases align to TRBD1. Germline V gives CDR1 LGHDT, CDR2 YNNKEL (reference sequence). This CDR3 is built from 14 residues. J lost 4 bases, V lost 3 bases, and 2 bases had no gene match. Written as DNA, the CDR3 is TGTGCCAGCAGCCAGGGACAGAGCACCGGGGAGCTGTTTTTT. Translating gives CASSQGQSTGELFF.

The count of this clone is one. This sequence joins TRBV5-4 and TRBJ2-3; D possibly corresponds to TRBD2 (5 bases). The V end lost 4 bases, the J end lost 0 bases, and 9 bases lay between the germline ends. CDR1 is SGHNT and CDR2 is YYREEE in the germline V gene (reference sequence). This CDR3 is built from 14 residues. The CDR3 protein is CASSPKRSTDTQYF. The CDR3 coding sequence is TGTGCCAGCAGCCCAAAGCGGAGCACAGATACGCAGTATTTT.

This chain joins TRBV11-1 and TRBJ2-1; TRBD2 matches 13 bases. The CDR3 loop spans 15 amino acids. The ends lost 5 bases at V and 6 bases at J; junction bases unmatched: 4. Looked up from germline, CDR1 is SGHAT and CDR2 is FQDESV (reference sequence). CDR3 DNA sequence: TGTGCCAGCAGCCTACTAGCGGGAGGGACCAATGAGCAGTTCTTC. This sequence encodes CASSLLAGGTNEQFF.

The chain recombines TRBV19 with TRBJ2-1, with 8 bases fitting TRBD2. Unmatched junction bases numbered 9, after V lost 9 bases and J lost 2 bases. The CDR3 consists of 15 residues. Germline V gene data show CDR1 as LNHDA and CDR2 as SQIVND (reference sequence). CDR3 coding DNA: TGTGCCAGCGCTAGCGGGCGGGGCGCCTACAATGAGCAGTTCTTC. It translates to CASASGRGAYNEQFF. Full variable domain (outside the CDR3, taken from reference TRBV19 and TRBJ2-1): DGGITQSPKYLFRKEGQNVTLSCEQNLNHDAMYWYRQDPGQGLRLIYYSQIVNDFQKGDIAEGYSVSREKKESFPLTVTSAQKNPTAFYLCASASGRGAYNEQFFGPGTRLTVL.

This sequence joins TRBV15 and TRBJ2-3; TRBD1 matches at 7 bases. CDR1 and CDR2 from the germline V gene are LNHNV and YYDKDF (reference sequence). This CDR3 contains 13 residues. Unmatched junction bases numbered 2, after V lost 8 bases and J lost 0 bases. This chain's CDR3 is CATGTDSTDTQYF. DNA of the CDR3: TGTGCCACCGGGACAGACAGCACAGATACGCAGTATTTT.

V gene TRBV5-6 combines with J gene TRBJ1-5, with D tentatively TRBD1 (6 bases). The germline V gene has CDR1 SGHDT and CDR2 YYEEEE. This CDR3 has 15 residues. The germline V and J ends were trimmed by 3 bases and 7 bases, with 17 bases remaining between them. Here the CDR3 DNA reads TGTGCCAGCAGCTCCCGGGGGGGGGCGAGACAGCCCCAGCATTTT. This translates into CASSSRGGARQPQHF.

This rearrangement joins TRBV5-1 to TRBJ2-5, with 8 bases identical to TRBD1. The CDR3 consists of 14 residues. The V gene end was trimmed by 4 bases and the J gene end by 7 bases; junction bases not matched to a gene: 9. Germline loops: CDR1 SGHRS, CDR2 YFSETQ. CDR3 nucleotide sequence: TGCGCCAGCAGCCCGAAGACAGGGGACGTGACCCAGTACTTC. This translates into CASSPKTGDVTQYF.

The chain links TRBV7-9 to TRBJ2-7; 9 positions agree with TRBD2. Germline trimming cut 11 bases from V and 7 bases from J; bases unmatched to any gene: 12. This CDR3 comprises 13 residues. The V gene's germline CDR1 is SEHNR and CDR2 FQNEAQ (reference sequence). The CDR3 sequence: CALVGGRAGEQYF. As DNA, the CDR3 is TGTGCCCTCGTTGGCGGGAGGGCCGGTGAGCAGTACTTC.

This clone appeared a single time. The chain recombines TRBV19 with TRBJ1-5; D gene uncertain. Trimming took 7 bases from V and 2 from J, leaving 12 bases between them. This CDR3 is built from 14 residues. Germline V lookup: CDR1 LNHDA, CDR2 SQIVND (reference sequence). This chain's CDR3 is CASNPQVGNQPQHF. CDR3 nucleotide sequence: TGTGCCAGTAACCCCCAGGTTGGCAATCAGCCCCAGCATTTT.

This rearrangement joins TRBV5-1 to TRBJ2-5, with D possibly TRBD2 on 6 matching bases. V lost 4 bases and J 4 bases, leaving 23 bases between the germline ends. The CDR3 totals 17 residues. The germline CDR1 and CDR2 sequences are SGHRS and YFSETQ. CDR3 DNA: TGCGCCAGCAGCCCTACGTATAGCGGCGAGGGGCTAGAGACCCAGTACTTC. It is translated as CASSPTYSGEGLETQYF.

The chain links TRBV6-6 to TRBJ2-5; 8 bases are a match to TRBD2. The V gene end was trimmed by 6 bases and the J gene end by 5 bases; junction bases not matched to a gene: 11. Germline V gene lookup returns CDR1 MNHNY and CDR2 SVGAGI (reference sequence). CDR3 size: 15 residues. The CDR3 DNA reads TGTGCCAGCAGCCCATGGAGCGGGAGCGGGGAGACCCAGTACTTC. Translating it yields CASSPWSGSGETQYF.

The J gene is TRBJ2-5, the V gene TRBV28, with 9 bases aligning to TRBD2. CDR1 and CDR2 (germline): MDHEN, SYDVKM. The length of the CDR3 is 16 residues. Unmatched junction bases numbered 19, after V lost 4 bases and J lost 13 bases. The CDR3 loop is CASSSPGEREDPRWYF. Written as DNA, the CDR3 is TGTGCCAGCAGTTCCCCTGGGGAGCGGGAGGATCCAAGATGGTACTTC. Complete variable domain (other parts from reference TRBV28 and TRBJ2-5): DVKVTQSSRYLVKRTGEKVFLECVQDMDHENMFWYRQDPGLGLRLIYFSYDVKMKEKGDIPEGYSVSREKKERFSLILESASTNQTSMYLCASSSPGEREDPRWYFGPGTRLLVL.

This chain joins TRBV7-3 and TRBJ1-1; D remains ambiguous. Per germline, CDR1 SGHTA and CDR2 FQGTGA. V lost 1 base and J 4 bases, leaving 13 bases between the germline ends. The CDR3 runs to 15 residues. The chain's CDR3 is CASSLMAGEGTEAFF. The DNA for the CDR3 is TGTGCCAGCAGCTTAATGGCCGGGGAGGGCACTGAAGCTTTCTTT.

V usage is TRBV19 and J usage is TRBJ1-1; tentatively, D is TRBD1 (6 bases). The CDR3 is 15 residues long. The V gene lost 4 bases and the J gene lost 5 bases, with 17 bases spanning the gap. Germline V gene sequence: CDR1 LNHDA, CDR2 SQIVND (reference sequence). The CDR3 DNA follows: TGTGCCAGTAGTAGGGGACATCCCACGGGTACTGAAGCTTTCTTT. Protein sequence: CASSRGHPTGTEAFF.